One sample yielded the 10 T cell receptor beta chains listed below, sequenced in a study of T cell repertoires in cytomegalovirus infection. TCRdb reanalysed the reads using MiXCR and keeps one entry per CDR3 protein. The sample holds about 770,000 distinct CDR3 sequences, roughly 28% seen once. Their antigens are not known. Sequences were derived from cultured CD8+ T cells from PBMCs, sampled from culture after CMV antigen stimulation. These receptors all stem from a human donor in good health (CMV status not recorded). Some clones in this sample may be carry-over from other donors' samples.

This clonotype was observed a handful of times. The CDR3 protein is CASSLRWTDLNTEAFF. The CDR3 coding sequence is TGTGCCAGCAGTTTACGATGGACAGACCTAAACACTGAAGCTTTCTTT. The chain joins TRBV28 to TRBJ1-1; a weak D match, TRBD1 (6 bases). The CDR3 runs to 16 residues. The V end lost 2 bases, the J end lost 2 bases, and 15 bases lay between the germline ends. From germline, CDR1 is MDHEN and CDR2 SYDVKM.

This clonotype has at least ten counts. The J gene is TRBJ2-1, the V gene TRBV7-3; 8 positions agree with TRBD1. This CDR3 is 16 amino acids long. With V trimmed by 0 bases and J by 6 bases, 7 bases remained unmatched. From germline, CDR1 is SGHTA and CDR2 FQGTGA. The chain's CDR3 is CASSLTRQGIGNEQFF. In nucleotides, the CDR3 is TGTGCCAGCAGCTTAACGAGACAGGGGATAGGCAATGAGCAGTTCTTC.

This clonotype was seen a few times. J is TRBJ1-1 and V is TRBV7-8, with D unresolved. This CDR3 region has 11 residues. V was shortened by 5 bases and J by 6 bases, with 7 bases between the two germline ends. The germline V gene encodes CDR1 SGHVS and CDR2 FQNEAQ. Here the CDR3 reads CASSVGPEAFF. DNA of the CDR3: TGTGCCAGCAGCGTAGGCCCTGAAGCTTTCTTT.

V usage is TRBV29-1 and J usage is TRBJ2-7; 8 nucleotides align to TRBD2. The germline V gene encodes CDR1 SQVTM and CDR2 ANQGSEA. CDR3 size: 12 residues. CDR3 DNA sequence: TGCCGAGCGGGGGCCCTCTCCTACGAGCAGTACGTC. Its translation: CRAGALSYEQYV.

The chain links TRBV7-9 to TRBJ2-5; D might be TRBD1 (6 bases). Germline CDR1 reads SEHNR; CDR2 reads FQNEAQ (reference sequence). V lost 2 bases to trimming and J lost 4 bases, with 11 bases between them. This CDR3 is 14 amino acids long. CDR3 sequence (DNA): TGTGCCAGCAGCTTATCTACAGGGTTAGAGACCCAGTACTTC. Residues: CASSLSTGLETQYF. The whole variable domain, filled in from reference TRBV7-9 and TRBJ2-5, reads DTGVSQNPRHKITKRGQNVTFRCDPISEHNRLYWYRQTLGQGPEFLTYFQNEAQLEKSRLLSDRFSAERPKGSFSTLEIQRTEQGDSAMYLCASSLSTGLETQYFGPGTRLLVL.

CDR3: CASSGRDQPQHF. The CDR3 nucleotides read TGTGCCAGCAGTGGTAGAGACCAGCCCCAGCATTTT. V and J are TRBV2 and TRBJ1-5; D is ambiguous. This CDR3 spans 12 amino acids. The germline V and J ends were trimmed by 4 bases and 7 bases, with 8 bases remaining between them. Per the germline V gene, CDR1 is SNHLY and CDR2 is FYNNEI.

Only a few counts were recorded for this clonotype. The rearrangement links TRBV4-1 to TRBJ1-2; no firm D call. The germline V gene has CDR1 MGHRA and CDR2 YSYEKL. V lost 0 bases to trimming and J lost 3 bases, with 17 bases between them. CDR3 length: 17 amino acids. The CDR3 nucleotides are TGCGCCAGCAGCCAAGAGGTCCAACTTACTGGGGACTATGGCTACACCTTC. This translates into CASSQEVQLTGDYGYTF.

This clonotype was observed a handful of times. CDR3 protein: CASRSPRGNTEAFF. The CDR3 DNA follows: TGTGCCAGCAGATCACCGCGCGGGAACACTGAAGCTTTCTTT. The chain recombines TRBV7-2 with TRBJ1-1; D is unclear. The length of the CDR3 is 14 residues. Germline lookup yields CDR1 SGHTA and CDR2 FQGNSA. V was trimmed by 6 bases and J by 1 base, leaving 12 bases between them.

This chain connects TRBV4-2 to TRBJ2-5; 7 bases match TRBD2. CDR1 LGHNA and CDR2 YNFKEQ come from the germline V gene. V shed 0 bases and J 7 bases; nucleotides not matched to a gene: 5. This CDR3 comprises 14 residues. The CDR3 is CASSQDRGVRTQYF. As DNA, the CDR3 is TGTGCCAGCAGCCAAGATCGGGGGGTCCGGACCCAGTACTTC.

V is TRBV28 and J is TRBJ2-4; 7 bases align to TRBD1. Germline assignment: CDR1 MDHEN and CDR2 SYDVKM. Trimming removed 2 bases from V and 1 base from J; junction bases left unmatched: 5. The CDR3 runs to 16 residues. CDR3 sequence (DNA): TGTGCCAGCAGTTTAACCATACAGGGGGCCAAAAACATTCAGTACTTC. Amino acid sequence: CASSLTIQGAKNIQYF.